Given below is one TCR beta chain in context. The antigen is not known. The source of the sample is a study of cytomegalovirus exposure and HLA in healthy donors. Study results and limitations: Some segments of the V type, notably TRBV6-2 and TRBV6-3, were excluded as indistinguishable. Most TCRs appeared rarely, but some public TCRs recurred in many donors.

Germline V gene sequence: CDR1 LGHNA, CDR2 YSLEER. Germline trimming cut 0 bases from V and 2 bases from J; bases unmatched to any gene: 9. This CDR3 is 18 amino acids long. 60 Vbeta and 13 Jbeta primers were used in PCR. Clones were sequenced by immunoSEQ multiplex PCR, and TCRdb holds only the in-frame ones, with some missing. The sample includes some 250,000 clones, around 76% of them seen just once. The sequence derives from a woman aged 40 to 50 in good health and CMV-seropositive. Sequenced: PBMCs. The V gene is TRBV4-3, the J gene TRBJ2-5, with 10 bases that match TRBD2. The CDR3 is CASSQDLRTSGIQETQYF. CDR3 coding DNA: TGCGCCAGCAGCCAAGATCTGAGGACTAGCGGTATACAAGAGACCCAGTACTTC.